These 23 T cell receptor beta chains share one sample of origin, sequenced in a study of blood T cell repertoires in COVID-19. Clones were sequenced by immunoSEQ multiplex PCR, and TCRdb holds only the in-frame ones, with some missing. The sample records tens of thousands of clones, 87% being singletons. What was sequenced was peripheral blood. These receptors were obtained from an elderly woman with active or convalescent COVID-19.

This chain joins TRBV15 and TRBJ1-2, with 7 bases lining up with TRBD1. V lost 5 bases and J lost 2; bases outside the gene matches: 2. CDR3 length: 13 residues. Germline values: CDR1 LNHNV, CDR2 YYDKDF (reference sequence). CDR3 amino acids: CATSGGQNYGYTF. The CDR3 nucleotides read TGTGCCACCAGCGGGGGACAGAACTATGGCTACACCTTC.

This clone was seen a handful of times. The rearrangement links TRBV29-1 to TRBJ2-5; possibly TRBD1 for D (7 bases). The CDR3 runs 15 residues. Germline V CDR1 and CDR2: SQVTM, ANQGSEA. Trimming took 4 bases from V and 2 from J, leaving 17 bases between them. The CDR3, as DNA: TGCAGCGTTGTGGAGGGGGCAGGCTTACAAGAGACCCAGTACTTC. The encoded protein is CSVVEGAGLQETQYF.

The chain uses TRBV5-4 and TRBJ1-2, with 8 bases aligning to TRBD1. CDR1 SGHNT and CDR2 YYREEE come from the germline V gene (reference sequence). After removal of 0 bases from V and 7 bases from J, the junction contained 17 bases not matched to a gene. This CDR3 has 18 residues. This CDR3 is CASSLGFGPQGASVGYTF. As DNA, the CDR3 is TGTGCCAGCAGCTTGGGATTTGGGCCCCAGGGGGCGTCGGTTGGCTACACCTTC.

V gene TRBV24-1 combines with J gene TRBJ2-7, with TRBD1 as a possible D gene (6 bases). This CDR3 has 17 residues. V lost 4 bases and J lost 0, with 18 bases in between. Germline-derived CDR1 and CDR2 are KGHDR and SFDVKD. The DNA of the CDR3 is TGTGCCACCAGTGAAACCCCCCTATACAGGGCCTCCTACGAGCAGTACTTC. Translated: CATSETPLYRASYEQYF.

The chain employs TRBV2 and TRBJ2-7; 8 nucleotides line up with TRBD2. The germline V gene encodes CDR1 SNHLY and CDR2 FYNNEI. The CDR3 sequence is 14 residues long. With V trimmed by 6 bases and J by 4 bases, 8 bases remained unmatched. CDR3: CASRPGGAWYEQYF. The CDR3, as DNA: TGTGCCAGCAGACCCGGGGGGGCCTGGTACGAGCAGTACTTC.

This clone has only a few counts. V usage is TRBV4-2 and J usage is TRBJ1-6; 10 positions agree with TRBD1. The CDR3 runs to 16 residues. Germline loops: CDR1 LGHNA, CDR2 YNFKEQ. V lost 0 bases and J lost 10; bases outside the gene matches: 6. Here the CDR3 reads CASSQDHGTGVSPLHF. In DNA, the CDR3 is TGTGCCAGCAGCCAAGATCACGGGACAGGGGTATCACCCCTCCACTTT.

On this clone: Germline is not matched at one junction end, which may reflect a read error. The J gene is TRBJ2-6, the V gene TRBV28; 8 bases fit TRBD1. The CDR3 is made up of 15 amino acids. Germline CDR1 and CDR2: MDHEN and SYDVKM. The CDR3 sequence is CASRGRTGWANVLTF. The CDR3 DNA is TGTGCCAGCAGAGGACGGACAGGGTGGGCCAACGTCCTGACTTTT.

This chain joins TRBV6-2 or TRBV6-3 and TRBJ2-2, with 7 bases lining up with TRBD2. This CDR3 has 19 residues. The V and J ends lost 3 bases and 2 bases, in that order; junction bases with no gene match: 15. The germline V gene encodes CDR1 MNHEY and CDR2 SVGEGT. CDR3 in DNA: TGTGCCAGCAGTTATTCCCTTCAATTGGCGGGGGAAAACACCGGGGAGCTGTTTTTT. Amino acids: CASSYSLQLAGENTGELFF.

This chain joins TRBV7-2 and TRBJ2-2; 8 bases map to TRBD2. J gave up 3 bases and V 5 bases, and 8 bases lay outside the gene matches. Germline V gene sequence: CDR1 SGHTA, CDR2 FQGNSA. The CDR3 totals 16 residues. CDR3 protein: CASSVGTRGYTGELFF. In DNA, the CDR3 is TGTGCCAGCAGCGTCGGGACTAGGGGCTACACCGGGGAGCTGTTTTTT.

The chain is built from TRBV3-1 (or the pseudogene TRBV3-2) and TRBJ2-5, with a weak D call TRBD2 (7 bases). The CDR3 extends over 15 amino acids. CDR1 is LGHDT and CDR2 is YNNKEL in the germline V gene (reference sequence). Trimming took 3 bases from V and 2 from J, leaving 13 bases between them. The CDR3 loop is CASSQWGGAQETQYF. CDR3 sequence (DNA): TGTGCCAGCAGCCAGTGGGGGGGGGCTCAAGAGACCCAGTACTTC.

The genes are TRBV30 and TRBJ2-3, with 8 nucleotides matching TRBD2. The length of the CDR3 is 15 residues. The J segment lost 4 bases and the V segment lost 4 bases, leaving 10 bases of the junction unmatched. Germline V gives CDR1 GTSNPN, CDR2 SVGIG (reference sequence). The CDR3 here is CAWMGSGVVADTQYF. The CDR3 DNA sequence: TGTGCCTGGATGGGTAGCGGGGTTGTCGCAGATACGCAGTATTTT.

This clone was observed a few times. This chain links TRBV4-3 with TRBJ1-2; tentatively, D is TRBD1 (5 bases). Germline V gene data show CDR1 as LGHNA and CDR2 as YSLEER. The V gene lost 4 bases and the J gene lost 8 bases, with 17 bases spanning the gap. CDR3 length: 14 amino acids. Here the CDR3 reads CASSLTGGVFGYTF. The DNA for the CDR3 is TGCGCCAGCAGCCTGACCGGGGGGGTGTTCGGCTACACCTTC.

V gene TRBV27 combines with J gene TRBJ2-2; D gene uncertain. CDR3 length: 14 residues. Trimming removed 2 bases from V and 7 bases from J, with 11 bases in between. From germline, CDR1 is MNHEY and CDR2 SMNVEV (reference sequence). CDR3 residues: CASSLGQAVGELFF. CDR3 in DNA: TGTGCCAGCAGTTTAGGGCAGGCAGTCGGGGAGCTGTTTTTT.

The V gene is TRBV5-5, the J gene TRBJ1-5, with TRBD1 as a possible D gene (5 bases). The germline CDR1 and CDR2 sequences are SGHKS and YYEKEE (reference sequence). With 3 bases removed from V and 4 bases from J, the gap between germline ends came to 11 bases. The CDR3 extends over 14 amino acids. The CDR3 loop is CASSSKTENQPQHF. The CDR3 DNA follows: TGTGCCAGCAGCTCCAAGACAGAAAATCAGCCCCAGCATTTT. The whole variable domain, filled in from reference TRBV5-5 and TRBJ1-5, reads DAGVTQSPTHLIKTRGQQVTLRCSPISGHKSVSWYQQVLGQGPQFIFQYYEKEERGRGNFPDRFSARQFPNYSSELNVNALLLGDSALYLCASSSKTENQPQHFGDGTRLSIL.

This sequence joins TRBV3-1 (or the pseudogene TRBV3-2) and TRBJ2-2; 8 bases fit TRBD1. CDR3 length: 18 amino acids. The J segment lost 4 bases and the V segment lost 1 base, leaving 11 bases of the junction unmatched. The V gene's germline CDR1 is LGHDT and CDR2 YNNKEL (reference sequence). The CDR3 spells CASSQGPGRGRSTGELFF. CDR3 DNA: TGTGCCAGCAGCCAAGGCCCGGGCAGGGGGCGAAGCACCGGGGAGCTGTTTTTT.

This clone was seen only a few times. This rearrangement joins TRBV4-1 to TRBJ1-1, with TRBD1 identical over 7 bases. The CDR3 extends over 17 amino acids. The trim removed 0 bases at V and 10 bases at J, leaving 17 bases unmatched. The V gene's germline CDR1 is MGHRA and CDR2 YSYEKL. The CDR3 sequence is CASSQERPRTGRFRAFF. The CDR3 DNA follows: TGCGCCAGCAGCCAAGAAAGGCCGAGGACAGGACGTTTTCGAGCTTTCTTT.

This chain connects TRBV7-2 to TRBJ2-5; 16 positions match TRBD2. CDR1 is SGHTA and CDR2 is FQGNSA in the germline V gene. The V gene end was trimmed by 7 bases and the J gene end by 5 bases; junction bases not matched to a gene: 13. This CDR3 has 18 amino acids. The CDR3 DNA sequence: TGTGCCAGCACCCGGCCCGGGACTAGCGGGGGGGCCGGTGAGACCCAGTACTTC. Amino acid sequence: CASTRPGTSGGAGETQYF. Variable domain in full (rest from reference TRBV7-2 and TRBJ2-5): GAGVSQSPSNKVTEKGKDVELRCDPISGHTALYWYRQSLGQGLEFLIYFQGNSAPDKSGLPSDRFSAERTGGSVSTLTIQRTQQEDSAVYLCASTRPGTSGGAGETQYFGPGTRLLVL.

The CDR3 DNA sequence: TGTGCCAGCAGCTCAAGAGCGGGGGTAGGCTACAATGAGCAGTTCTTC. Protein sequence: CASSSRAGVGYNEQFF. The chain has TRBV7-6 and TRBJ2-1, with TRBD2 matching 8 bases. V gave up 4 bases and J gave up 3 bases; unmatched junction bases: 8. The CDR3 covers 16 residues. Germline-derived CDR1 and CDR2 are SGHVS and FNYEAQ.

CDR3 loop: CASSSGRVRGSYGYTF. In nucleotides, the CDR3 is TGCGCCAGCAGCTCTGGCAGGGTACGAGGATCCTATGGCTACACCTTC. The chain combines TRBV4-3 with TRBJ1-2; a weak D match, TRBD1 (5 bases). The germline CDR1 and CDR2 sequences are LGHNA and YSLEER. CDR3 size: 16 residues. Trimming stripped 5 bases from V and 4 bases from J, with 20 bases between.

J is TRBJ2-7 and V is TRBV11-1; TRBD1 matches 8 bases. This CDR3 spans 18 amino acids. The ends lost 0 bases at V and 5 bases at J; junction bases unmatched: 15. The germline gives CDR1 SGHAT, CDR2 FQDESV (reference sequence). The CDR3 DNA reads TGTGCCAGCAGCTTAGCGAGGGGCATTCGGGACAGGATAGACGAGCAGTACTTC. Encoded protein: CASSLARGIRDRIDEQYF.

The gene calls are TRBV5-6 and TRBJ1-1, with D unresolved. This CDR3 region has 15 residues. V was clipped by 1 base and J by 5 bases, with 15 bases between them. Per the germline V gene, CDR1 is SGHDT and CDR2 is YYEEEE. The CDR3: CASSLRPIGRTEAFF. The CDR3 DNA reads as TGTGCCAGCAGCTTGCGCCCTATAGGGAGGACTGAAGCTTTCTTT. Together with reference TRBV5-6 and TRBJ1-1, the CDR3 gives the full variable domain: DAGVTQSPTHLIKTRGQQVTLRCSPKSGHDTVSWYQQALGQGPQFIFQYYEEEERQRGNFPDRFSGHQFPNYSSELNVNALLLGDSALYLCASSLRPIGRTEAFFGQGTRLTVV.

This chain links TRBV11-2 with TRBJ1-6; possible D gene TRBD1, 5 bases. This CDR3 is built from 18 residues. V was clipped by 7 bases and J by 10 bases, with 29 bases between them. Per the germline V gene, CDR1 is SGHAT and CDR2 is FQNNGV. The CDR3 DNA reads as TGTGCCAGCACCCCAGCTTATGGCTGGGAACGGGGGGACTCACCCCTCCACTTT. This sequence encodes CASTPAYGWERGDSPLHF. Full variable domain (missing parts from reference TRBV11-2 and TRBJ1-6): EAGVAQSPRYKIIEKRQSVAFWCNPISGHATLYWYQQILGQGPKLLIQFQNNGVVDDSQLPKDRFSAERLKGVDSTLKIQPAKLEDSAVYLCASTPAYGWERGDSPLHFGNGTRLTVT.

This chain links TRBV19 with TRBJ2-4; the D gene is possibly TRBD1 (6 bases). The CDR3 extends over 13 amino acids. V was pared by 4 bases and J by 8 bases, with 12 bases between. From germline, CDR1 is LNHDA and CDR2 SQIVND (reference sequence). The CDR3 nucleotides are TGTGCCAGTAGTAAGGACAGAGGACACATTCAGTACTTC. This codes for CASSKDRGHIQYF.